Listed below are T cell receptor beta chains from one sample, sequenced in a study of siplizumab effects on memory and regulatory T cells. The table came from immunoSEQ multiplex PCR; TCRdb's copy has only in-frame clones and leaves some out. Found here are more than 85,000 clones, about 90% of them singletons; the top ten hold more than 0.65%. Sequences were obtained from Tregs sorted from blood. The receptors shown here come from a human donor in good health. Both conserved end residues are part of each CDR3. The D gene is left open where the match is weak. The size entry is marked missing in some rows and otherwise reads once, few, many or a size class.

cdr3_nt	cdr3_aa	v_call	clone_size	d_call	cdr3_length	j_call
TGTGCCAGTACAGCGGGGGGCACAGATACGCAGTATTTT	CASTAGGTDTQYF	TRBV5-5	.	TRBD2	13	TRBJ2-3
TGTGCCAGCAGTTTGGGTCGGCAGGGTAACTACGAGCAGTACTTC	CASSLGRQGNYEQYF	TRBV28	.	.	15	TRBJ2-7
TGCAGTGCTAGTTCCTATGAGCAGTTCTTC	CSASSYEQFF	TRBV20-1	.	.	10	TRBJ2-1
TGTGCCAGCAGCCCCGGGGCGCATGGAAACACCATATATTTT	CASSPGAHGNTIYF	TRBV9	.	.	14	TRBJ1-3
TGTGCCAGCAGCCTAGCAGGGGGGGCCGTCACTGAAGCTTTCTTT	CASSLAGGAVTEAFF	TRBV6-5	.	TRBD1	15	TRBJ1-1
TGCGCCAGCAGCTTGACGGGGGAATTTGAAAAACTGTTTTTT	CASSLTGEFEKLFF	TRBV5-1	.	.	14	TRBJ1-4
TGTGCCAGCAGTAACCACCGCTCCGGGACGCTTCCCTTGGAGCAGTACTTC	CASSNHRSGTLPLEQYF	TRBV27	once	.	17	TRBJ2-7
TGCGCCAGCAGCTTGGACGGTGCCTACGAGCAGTACTTC	CASSLDGAYEQYF	TRBV5-1	.	.	13	TRBJ2-7
TGTGCCAGCAGTGACGGGCAGATCTGGCGAGCTTTCTTT	CASSDGQIWRAFF	TRBV6-1	.	.	13	TRBJ1-1
TGTGCCGTCTCCCGAGTTTTGAACACCGGGGAGCTGTTTTTT	CAVSRVLNTGELFF	TRBV10-3	.	.	14	TRBJ2-2
TGTGCCAGCAGCGTCCGGACAGGCTACGAGCAGTACTTC	CASSVRTGYEQYF	TRBV9	.	TRBD1	13	TRBJ2-7
TGCGCCAGCAGCTTGGGAGAGAAGTCAAATGAAAAACTGTTTTTT	CASSLGEKSNEKLFF	TRBV5-1	.	.	15	TRBJ1-4
TGTGCCAGCAGGGGGCTAGTCCTCTATGGCTACACCTTC	CASRGLVLYGYTF	TRBV6-1	.	.	13	TRBJ1-2
TGTGCCAGCTCACCACAAAGCAATGAGCAGTTCTTC	CASSPQSNEQFF	TRBV18	.	.	12	TRBJ2-1
TGTGCCAGCAGCTCACAGGGGAGAGGGGAGACCCAGTACTTC	CASSSQGRGETQYF	TRBV11-2	.	TRBD1	14	TRBJ2-5
TGTGCCAGCAGCTGGGGACTAGCGGGAGGTGGAGATACGCAGTATTTT	CASSWGLAGGGDTQYF	TRBV5-4	.	TRBD2	16	TRBJ2-3
TGTGCCAGCAGCGTAGGGGACACGAATCAGCCCCAGCATTTT	CASSVGDTNQPQHF	TRBV9	.	.	14	TRBJ1-5
TGTGCCAGCACCCCAGGGATCGTGCAGTACTTC	CASTPGIVQYF	TRBV2	.	.	11	TRBJ2-7
TGTGCCACCGCAAGCGGGGGGTACGAGCAGTACTTC	CATASGGYEQYF	TRBV10-3	.	TRBD2	12	TRBJ2-7
TGTGCCGGAAGGACAGGGTATAGATCACCCCTCCACTTT	CAGRTGYRSPLHF	TRBV30	.	TRBD1	13	TRBJ1-6
TGTGCTAGTGGTTTTGTACCTTATCTCGGGGAGCTGTTTTTT	CASGFVPYLGELFF	TRBV12-5	.	.	14	TRBJ2-2
TGTGCCAGCAGCAAAGTTAGCAGGTTGAGGGAATATAGCAATCAGCCCCAGCATTTT	CASSKVSRLREYSNQPQHF	TRBV21-1	.	.	19	TRBJ1-5
TGTGCGGGGAGAACGCGGGTCTTAACAACCTACGAGCAGTACTTC	CAGRTRVLTTYEQYF	TRBV27	.	.	15	TRBJ2-7
TGTGCCAGCGCCACCGGGACTTATCCCTACGAGCAGTACTTC	CASATGTYPYEQYF	TRBV6-5	.	.	14	TRBJ2-7
TGCGCCAGCAGCCTTGGACTAGCGGGGAGCACAGATACGCAGTATTTT	CASSLGLAGSTDTQYF	TRBV5-1	.	TRBD2	16	TRBJ2-3
TGTGCCAGCCGGGCGCTCGTATCGTCGGGGGAGCAGTACTTC	CASRALVSSGEQYF	TRBV27	.	.	14	TRBJ2-7
TGTGCCAGCAGCCGGAGTACGCAGTATTTT	CASSRSTQYF	TRBV7-8	.	.	10	TRBJ2-3
TGCGCCAGCAGCCCTACCGACAGGGCTACCGGGGAGCTGTTTTTT	CASSPTDRATGELFF	TRBV5-1	.	TRBD1	15	TRBJ2-2
TGTGCCAGCAGTTACTCGAGGCCTAGCGGCGGAGATACGCAGTATTTT	CASSYSRPSGGDTQYF	TRBV6-5	.	TRBD2	16	TRBJ2-3
TGTGCCAGCAGTTACGCCCCAGCGTATGGCTACACCTTC	CASSYAPAYGYTF	TRBV6-5	.	.	13	TRBJ1-2
TGTGCCAGCAGCCAAGATATGGGCCGACCCAACTATGGCTACACCTTC	CASSQDMGRPNYGYTF	TRBV4-2	.	.	16	TRBJ1-2
TGTGCCAGCAGTGAAGCATATAGGGAATACGAGCAGTACTTC	CASSEAYREYEQYF	TRBV6-1	.	.	14	TRBJ2-7
TGTGCCAGCACCCTGGGTTTCCTCACAGATACGCAGTATTTT	CASTLGFLTDTQYF	TRBV2	.	.	14	TRBJ2-3
TGTGCCAGCAGCGCGGATCTTACCGAAAATGAGCAGTTCTTC	CASSADLTENEQFF	TRBV21-1	.	.	14	TRBJ2-1
TGTGCCAGTGCAACAGGGGCGCTCACTAATGAAAAACTGTTTTTT	CASATGALTNEKLFF	TRBV19	.	TRBD1	15	TRBJ1-4
TGTGCCAGTAGTATAATTGTCGCAGGGAACACTGAAGCTTTCTTT	CASSIIVAGNTEAFF	TRBV19	.	.	15	TRBJ1-1
TGTGCCAGCAGCCTCTGGACTAGCGGGGCTAATGAGCAGTTCTTC	CASSLWTSGANEQFF	TRBV7-2	.	TRBD2	15	TRBJ2-1
TGTGCCAGCAGCTCCCGGGCTTGGACTGAAGCTTTCTTT	CASSSRAWTEAFF	TRBV11-3	.	.	13	TRBJ1-1
TGTGCCAGCAGCTTGTGGGATACGCAGTATTTT	CASSLWDTQYF	TRBV5-6	.	.	11	TRBJ2-3
TGTGCCAGCAGCTTGTTCAGGGGAGGCGAGCAGTACTTC	CASSLFRGGEQYF	TRBV5-4	.	.	13	TRBJ2-7
TGTGCCAGCAGCTTAGCCTCCGGACAGGGGACGGGGGAGCAGTACTTC	CASSLASGQGTGEQYF	TRBV7-8	.	TRBD1	16	TRBJ2-7
TGTGCCAGCAGCTCGGACTACTATGGCTACACCTTC	CASSSDYYGYTF	TRBV7-9	.	.	12	TRBJ1-2
TGCAGTGCCGGCCGAGACACTGAAGCTTTCTTT	CSAGRDTEAFF	TRBV20-1	few	.	11	TRBJ1-1
.	CASSSSGTVAYEQYF	TRBV6-6	.	.	15	TRBJ2-7
TGTGCCAGCAGCCTAGGGGCTAGCGGGAGGGCGGTCACCGGGGAGCTGTTTTTT	CASSLGASGRAVTGELFF	TRBV7-3	.	TRBD2	18	TRBJ2-2
TGTGCCAGCAGCTTACAACTAGTTCGTAATGAGCAGTTCTTC	CASSLQLVRNEQFF	TRBV7-9	.	.	14	TRBJ2-1
TGTGCCAGCAGCTACCGACCGGTCAATGGCTACACCTTC	CASSYRPVNGYTF	TRBV6-6	.	.	13	TRBJ1-2
TGTGCCAGCAGCGACGTGGGACAGCCCCAGCATTTT	CASSDVGQPQHF	TRBV2	.	.	12	TRBJ1-5
TGTGCCAGCAGCATCCGGAACGGCCTCTATGGCTACACCTTC	CASSIRNGLYGYTF	TRBV7-9	few	.	14	TRBJ1-2
TGTGCCAGCAGCTTATCGGGACCCTCGGGAGAGCAGTACTTC	CASSLSGPSGEQYF	TRBV7-2	.	.	14	TRBJ2-7
TGTGCCAGCAGCTTGAGGGCTAGCGGGAGAATGTACGAGCAGTACTTC	CASSLRASGRMYEQYF	TRBV5-4	.	TRBD2	16	TRBJ2-7
TGTGCCAGCAGTGAAAACAGGCCCCAAGGAAATGAGCAGTTCTTC	CASSENRPQGNEQFF	TRBV25-1	.	.	15	TRBJ2-1
TGTGCCAGCAGTGTTCCCAGGGCCGGGGGAGGACAACTGTTTTTT	CASSVPRAGGGQLFF	TRBV2	.	.	15	TRBJ1-4
TGTGCCAGCAGCACCCTATCCGGGCAGCCCCAGCATTTT	CASSTLSGQPQHF	TRBV7-3	.	.	13	TRBJ1-5
TGCGCCAGCAGCTTGGGTCTAGCGGGAGGAACGCAGTATTTT	CASSLGLAGGTQYF	TRBV5-1	.	TRBD2	14	TRBJ2-3
TGTGCCAGCAGCTTGGGCGCGCTAGCGGGACTCGAGACCCAGTACTTC	CASSLGALAGLETQYF	TRBV11-1	.	TRBD2	16	TRBJ2-5
TGCAGCGTTGAATCTTCGATGGGTGGCTACACCTTC	CSVESSMGGYTF	TRBV29-1	.	.	12	TRBJ1-2
TGTGCCAGCAGCTTTAAGAGCGGGAGCTCCTACAATGAGCAGTTCTTC	CASSFKSGSSYNEQFF	TRBV5-4	once	TRBD2	16	TRBJ2-1
TGTGCCAGCAGTGGGCAAAGAAGGAATGAAAAACTGTTTTTT	CASSGQRRNEKLFF	TRBV6-1	.	.	14	TRBJ1-4